This passage covers 20 T cell receptor beta chains from one sample sequenced in a study of blood T cell repertoires in COVID-19. Clones were sequenced by immunoSEQ multiplex PCR, and TCRdb holds only the in-frame ones, with some missing. Of more than 85,000 clones in the sample, approximately 85% are singletons; the top ten hold 9.5% to 15%. The sample comprised peripheral blood. These receptors all stem from a human donor in a cohort sampled during active COVID-19.

V gene TRBV5-4 combines with J gene TRBJ2-3; 10 bases match TRBD1. V trimming: 0 bases; J trimming: 4 bases; junction bases outside the gene matches: 2. The germline V gene encodes CDR1 SGHNT and CDR2 YYREEE (reference sequence). CDR3 length equals 15 residues. CDR3: CASSLEDRGSDTQYF. Written as DNA, the CDR3 is TGTGCCAGCAGCTTGGAGGACAGGGGGTCAGATACGCAGTATTTT.

This clone was observed once. The chain uses TRBV19 and TRBJ1-1, with D uncertain. Germline CDR1 LNHDA, CDR2 SQIVND (reference sequence). This CDR3 has 14 amino acids. V was pared by 5 bases and J by 1 base, with 11 bases between. The DNA of the CDR3 is TGTGCCAGTAGTTTCCCTACGTGGAACACTGAAGCTTTCTTT. Encoded protein: CASSFPTWNTEAFF.

This chain links TRBV15 with TRBJ2-2; possibly TRBD1 for D (5 bases). The CDR3 loop spans 16 amino acids. Trimming stripped 0 bases from V and 5 bases from J, with 13 bases between. From germline, CDR1 is LNHNV and CDR2 YYDKDF (reference sequence). In nucleotides, the CDR3 is TGTGCCACCAGCAGAGATCTAAGGGGCACTACCGGGGAGCTGTTTTTT. Protein product: CATSRDLRGTTGELFF. Variable domain in full (rest from reference TRBV15 and TRBJ2-2): DAMVIQNPRYQVTQFGKPVTLSCSQTLNHNVMYWYQQKSSQAPKLLFHYYDKDFNNEADTPDNFQSRRPNTSFCFLDIRSPGLGDTAMYLCATSRDLRGTTGELFFGEGSRLTVL.

There are a few counts of this clone. The genes are TRBV5-1 and TRBJ2-5; the match to TRBD1 covers 10 bases. CDR3 length: 15 residues. The V and J ends lost 0 bases and 5 bases, in that order; junction bases with no gene match: 4. The germline CDR1 and CDR2 sequences are SGHRS and YFSETQ. The CDR3 protein is CASSLGGQGSETQYF. The CDR3 DNA follows: TGCGCCAGCAGCTTGGGGGGACAGGGGTCTGAGACCCAGTACTTC. The variable domain in full, with the rest retrieved from reference TRBV5-1 and TRBJ2-5, is KAGVTQTPRYLIKTRGQQVTLSCSPISGHRSVSWYQQTPGQGLQFLFEYFSETQRNKGNFPGRFSGRQFSNSRSEMNVSTLELGDSALYLCASSLGGQGSETQYFGPGTRLLVL.

In its sample, this clone was seen once. The chain links TRBV6-1 to TRBJ1-2; D is possibly TRBD1 (5 bases). This CDR3 comprises 16 residues. V gave up 3 bases and J gave up 4 bases, with 18 bases separating them. Germline assignment: CDR1 MNHNS and CDR2 SASEGT. This CDR3 is CASSEGEGLVGYGYTF. CDR3 coding DNA: TGTGCCAGCAGTGAGGGGGAGGGGCTGGTAGGCTATGGCTACACCTTC.

The rearrangement links TRBV7-9 to TRBJ1-2; the D is unclear. The length of the CDR3 is 13 residues. Looked up from germline, CDR1 is SEHNR and CDR2 is FQNEAQ (reference sequence). V lost 8 bases to trimming and J lost 3 bases, with 13 bases between them. The CDR3 coding sequence is TGTGCCAGCTATAGCCCCTCGGACTATGGCTACACCTTC. Translated: CASYSPSDYGYTF.

Written as DNA, the CDR3 is TGTGCCAGCAGCTTTGCTCAGGGCCATGGCTACACCTTC. It codes for CASSFAQGHGYTF. The chain employs TRBV7-2 and TRBJ1-2; the D gene is possibly TRBD1 (5 bases). V was cut by 3 bases and J by 6 bases, with 11 bases left in between. CDR1 is SGHTA, CDR2 FQGNSA, per germline. The CDR3 has 13 amino acids.

V usage is TRBV7-8 and J usage is TRBJ1-5, with 9 bases lining up with TRBD1. The CDR3 extends over 15 amino acids. The V and J ends lost 2 bases and 7 bases, in that order; junction bases with no gene match: 6. Germline CDR1 SGHVS, CDR2 FQNEAQ. DNA for the CDR3: TGTGCCAGCAGCTTAATACAGGGGGCGAGGCAGCCCCAGCATTTT. Translated, it gives CASSLIQGARQPQHF.

The CDR3 spells CASSEDRGANEKLFF. CDR3 DNA sequence: TGTGCCAGCAGTGAAGATCGGGGGGCTAATGAAAAACTGTTTTTT. The V and J genes are TRBV2 and TRBJ1-4; weak D call: TRBD1 (5 bases). V was trimmed by 1 base and J by 3 bases, leaving 9 bases between them. The CDR3 totals 15 residues. Per the germline V gene, CDR1 is SNHLY and CDR2 is FYNNEI.

The table lists this clone with a few counts. The chain couples TRBV21-1 to TRBJ1-1. TRBV21-1 is given as a pseudogene. This CDR3 has 13 residues. The CDR3 DNA reads TGTGCCAGCCGCGGGGTCGAGGGCACTGAAGCTTTCTTT. It specifies CASRGVEGTEAFF.

The V call is TRBV4-1, the J call TRBJ2-5; D not certain. V lost 4 bases, J lost 2 bases, and 14 bases lay in between. The germline V gene has CDR1 MGHRA and CDR2 YSYEKL. There are 15 residues in the CDR3. In DNA form, the CDR3 reads TGCGCCAGCAGCCGAGGCCAAGCGAGTCAAGAGACCCAGTACTTC. Its protein is CASSRGQASQETQYF.

This rearrangement joins TRBV19 to TRBJ2-7; D unclear. CDR1 is LNHDA and CDR2 is SQIVND in the germline V gene (reference sequence). This CDR3 has 12 amino acids. Trimming removed 2 bases at V and 3 bases at J, with 5 bases between. The CDR3 protein is CASSITDYEQYF. The CDR3 nucleotides read TGTGCCAGTAGTATAACAGACTACGAGCAGTACTTC.

This clone was seen just once. This chain joins TRBV9 and TRBJ1-2; D uncertain. This CDR3 contains 11 residues. In germline, CDR1 is SGDLS, CDR2 YYNGEE. The germline V and J ends were trimmed by 3 bases and 2 bases, with 2 bases remaining between them. CDR3 sequence: CASSANYGYTF. CDR3 sequence (DNA): TGTGCCAGCAGCGCGAACTATGGCTACACCTTC.

V gene TRBV27 combines with J gene TRBJ2-7; 8 bases are a match to TRBD2. Trimming at V came to 0 bases and at J to 4 bases, leaving 8 bases not matched to a gene. Germline CDR1 MNHEY, CDR2 SMNVEV (reference sequence). The CDR3 is made up of 16 amino acids. The CDR3 loop reads CASSLSKRGKRYEQYF. Written as DNA, the CDR3 is TGTGCCAGCAGTTTATCGAAGCGGGGGAAGCGGTACGAGCAGTACTTC.

By share of the sample, this clone is medium-sized. The same CDR3 can be traced to other DNA sequences in this sample. The V call is TRBV29-1, the J call TRBJ2-7; 8 positions match TRBD2. This CDR3 is built from 14 residues. The J segment lost 3 bases and the V segment lost 4 bases, leaving 8 bases of the junction unmatched. CDR1 is SQVTM and CDR2 is ANQGSEA in the germline V gene. The CDR3 sequence is CSVAAGGRFYEQYF. DNA of the CDR3: TGCAGCGTTGCGGCGGGGGGCCGTTTCTACGAGCAGTACTTC.

The CDR3 DNA reads as TGTGCCAGCAGCCCCCGGGGGGGGATCCAAGAGACCCAGTACTTC. Residues: CASSPRGGIQETQYF. This chain uses TRBV7-3 with TRBJ2-5, with 8 bases identical to TRBD2. This CDR3 has 15 amino acids. Germline trimming cut 5 bases from V and 1 base from J; bases unmatched to any gene: 6. Germline-derived CDR1 and CDR2 are SGHTA and FQGTGA.

This clone occurred a few times. V is TRBV5-1 and J is TRBJ2-7; tentatively, D is TRBD1 (6 bases). This CDR3 has 15 amino acids. Germline V CDR1 and CDR2: SGHRS, YFSETQ. V was cut by 0 bases and J by 7 bases, with 17 bases left in between. The CDR3, as DNA: TGCGCCAGCAGCTTGGATGCAGGGGCCCGAGGGGAGCAGTACTTC. This sequence encodes CASSLDAGARGEQYF.

The CDR3 sequence: CASRAVGGGYF. Written as DNA, the CDR3 is TGTGCCAGCAGGGCAGTTGGGGGAGGGTACTTC. The rearrangement uses TRBV7-2 and TRBJ2-5, with a weak D call TRBD2 (6 bases). Trimming removed 6 bases at V and 13 bases at J, with 15 bases between. This CDR3 contains 11 residues. The germline V gene encodes CDR1 SGHTA and CDR2 FQGNSA.

The rearrangement uses TRBV4-3 and TRBJ1-4; D uncertain. V lost 3 bases and J 3 bases, leaving 20 bases between the germline ends. Germline V gives CDR1 LGHNA, CDR2 YSLEER. The CDR3 covers 18 residues. The CDR3: CASSQVTGGGPANEKLFF. CDR3 coding DNA: TGCGCCAGCAGCCAGGTTACGGGAGGAGGTCCAGCTAATGAAAAACTGTTTTTT.

In its sample, this clone was seen once. V is TRBV28 and J is TRBJ2-2; possible D gene TRBD1, 6 bases. This CDR3 has 15 residues. Germline CDR1 and CDR2: MDHEN and SYDVKM. The V gene lost 6 bases and the J gene lost 6 bases, with 17 bases spanning the gap. CDR3 DNA sequence: TGTGCCAGCAGGCCCGCAATGACAGGTCCCGGGGAGCTGTTTTTT. Residues: CASRPAMTGPGELFF.